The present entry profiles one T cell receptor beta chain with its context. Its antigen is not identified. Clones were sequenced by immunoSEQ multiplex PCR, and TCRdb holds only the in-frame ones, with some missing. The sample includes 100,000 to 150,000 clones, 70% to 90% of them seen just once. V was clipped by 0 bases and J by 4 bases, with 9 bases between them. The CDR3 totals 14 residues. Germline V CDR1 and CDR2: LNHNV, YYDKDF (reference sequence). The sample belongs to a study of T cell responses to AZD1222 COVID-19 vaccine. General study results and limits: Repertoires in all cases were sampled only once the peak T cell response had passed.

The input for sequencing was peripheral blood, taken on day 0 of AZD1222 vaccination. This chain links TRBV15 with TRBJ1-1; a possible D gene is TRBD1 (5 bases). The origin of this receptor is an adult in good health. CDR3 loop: CATSRDRGPTEAFF. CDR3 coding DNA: TGTGCCACCAGCAGAGATCGGGGACCCACTGAAGCTTTCTTT.